This TCR beta chain emerged from a study of post-analysis software for immune sequencing data. General study results and limits: The study found significantly lower normalized Chao1 diversity in multiple sclerosis patients than in controls. The five TRBV segments detected at higher frequency in patients than in controls included TRBV5-6, TRBV5-1 and TRBV20-1.

This CDR3 has 15 residues. V was trimmed by 3 bases and J by 2 bases, leaving 16 bases between them. Germline CDR1 reads DFQATT; CDR2 reads SNEGSKA (reference sequence). Regarding this clonotype: Its antigen is not known.

Unique molecular identifiers tagged the TCR beta cDNA libraries. Each CDR3 protein is one row after TCRdb ran MiXCR on the PCR reads. The profile covers about 760,000 distinct CDR3 sequences, with roughly 27% appearing a single time and approximately 0.6% taken by the ten largest. The sample taken for sequencing was blood. The TCR was taken from a girl under 18 with multiple sclerosis. The gene calls are TRBV20-1 and TRBJ1-2, with D uncertain. CDR3 DNA sequence: TGCAGTGCTAGGGGAGGATCGACGACAAACTATGGCTACACCTTC. Residues: CSARGGSTTNYGYTF.